The 5 T cell receptor beta chains below were found in one sample sequenced in a study of T-cell memory formation after mild COVID-19. From the 5' RACE reads, TCRdb called clonotypes with MiXCR, one entry per CDR3 protein. The data hold approximately 580,000 distinct CDR3 sequences, with around 21% observed a single time. Specimen: PBMCs or a T cell subset sorted from them (not recorded which). These receptors all stem from an adult woman who had mild COVID-19 (a few samples of this study predate the infection). Cell type and time point are not known.

The genes are TRBV13 and TRBJ2-5; D perhaps matches TRBD2 (5 bases). Germline values: CDR1 PRHDT, CDR2 FYEKMQ (reference sequence). This CDR3 comprises 13 residues. The ends were cut back, 6 bases at V and 3 bases at J, with 11 bases in the middle. CDR3 DNA sequence: TGTGCCAGCAGTCAGCGGCCTAAAGAGACCCAGTACTTC. Translated, it gives CASSQRPKETQYF.

The chain recombines TRBV9 with TRBJ1-5, with D maybe TRBD1 (6 bases). Trimming took off 4 bases at V and 7 bases at J, with 12 bases between the two ends. The V gene's germline CDR1 is SGDLS and CDR2 YYNGEE. The CDR3 extends over 13 amino acids. CDR3 coding DNA: TGTGCCAGCAGCAGGGGGGGCCCCCAGCCCCAGCATTTT. Protein: CASSRGGPQPQHF.

This clonotype was recorded a few times. The chain combines TRBV7-3 with TRBJ2-1, with D possibly being TRBD1 or TRBD2 (5 bases each). The CDR3 consists of 15 residues. Trimming took off 3 bases at V and 10 bases at J, with 19 bases between the two ends. Germline V lookup: CDR1 SGHTA, CDR2 FQGTGA. The CDR3 bases are TGTGCCAGCAGCTTCAAAGCGGAGTGGGGCAAGGAGCAGTTCTTC. Translated, it gives CASSFKAEWGKEQFF.

This rearrangement joins TRBV10-3 to TRBJ2-5; possible D gene TRBD2, 5 bases. The CDR3 is 13 amino acids. V lost 9 bases, J lost 2 bases, and 13 bases lay in between. Germline V lookup: CDR1 ENHRY, CDR2 SYGVKD. The CDR3 loop reads CAITRDLQETQYF. The CDR3 coding sequence is TGTGCCATTACACGGGATCTGCAAGAGACCCAGTACTTC.

V usage is TRBV3-1 and J usage is TRBJ1-1, with D uncertain. Germline V gene sequence: CDR1 LGHDT, CDR2 YNNKEL (reference sequence). V lost 1 base to trimming and J lost 6 bases, with 6 bases between them. This CDR3 spans 12 amino acids. CDR3 DNA sequence: TGTGCCAGCAGCCAAGGGAATGCTGAAGCTTTCTTT. As protein: CASSQGNAEAFF.